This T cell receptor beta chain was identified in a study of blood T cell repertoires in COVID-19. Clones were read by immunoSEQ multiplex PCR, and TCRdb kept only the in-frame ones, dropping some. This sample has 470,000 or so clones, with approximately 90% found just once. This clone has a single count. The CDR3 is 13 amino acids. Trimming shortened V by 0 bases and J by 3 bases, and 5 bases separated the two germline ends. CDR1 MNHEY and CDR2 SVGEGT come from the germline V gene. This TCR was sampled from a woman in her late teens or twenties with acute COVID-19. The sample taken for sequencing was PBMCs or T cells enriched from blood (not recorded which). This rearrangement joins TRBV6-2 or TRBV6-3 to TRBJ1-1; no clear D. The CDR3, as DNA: TGTGCCAGCAGTTACTCGAGAGACACTGAAGCTTTCTTT. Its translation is CASSYSRDTEAFF.